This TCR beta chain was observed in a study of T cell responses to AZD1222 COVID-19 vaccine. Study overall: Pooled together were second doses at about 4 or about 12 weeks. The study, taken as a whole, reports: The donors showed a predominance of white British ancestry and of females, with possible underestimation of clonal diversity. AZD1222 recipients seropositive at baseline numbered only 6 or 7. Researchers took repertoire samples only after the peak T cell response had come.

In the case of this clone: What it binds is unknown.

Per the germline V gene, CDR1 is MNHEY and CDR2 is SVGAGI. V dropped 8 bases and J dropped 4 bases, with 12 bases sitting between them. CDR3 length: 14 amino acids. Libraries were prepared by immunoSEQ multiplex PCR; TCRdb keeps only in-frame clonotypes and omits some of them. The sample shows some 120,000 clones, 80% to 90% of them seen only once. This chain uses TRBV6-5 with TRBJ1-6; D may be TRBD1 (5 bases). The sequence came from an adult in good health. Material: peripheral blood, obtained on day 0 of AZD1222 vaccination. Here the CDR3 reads CASGRQFYNSPLHF. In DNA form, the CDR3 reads TGTGCCAGCGGGAGACAGTTTTATAATTCACCCCTCCACTTT.